This is a list of T cell receptor beta chains from one sample in a study of blood T cell repertoires in COVID-19. Profiled with immunoSEQ multiplex PCR; TCRdb holds only in-frame clones, not every one. This sample has roughly 80,000 clones, with more than 75% found just once. Sequencing used peripheral blood. These TCRs come from a human donor in a cohort sampled during active COVID-19. Each CDR3 is given without its conserved first and last residue. The D gene is left open where the match is weak. The size entry is marked missing in some rows and otherwise reads once, few, many or a size class.

13	TRBV19	many	TRBD1	TRBJ2-7	ASSPPGRQGYEQY
13	TRBV15	.	TRBD2	TRBJ2-3	ATSTNAGGSDTQY
14	TRBV11-1	few	.	TRBJ2-5	ASSLVSNREQETQY
14	TRBV9	.	TRBD2	TRBJ2-3	ASSGSGGTLTDTQY
14	TRBV5-1	.	.	TRBJ2-2	ASSLGQNANTGELF
13	TRBV5-1	once	.	TRBJ2-7	ASSLTVLSSYEQY
10	TRBV21-1	.	.	TRBJ1-2	ASSPRRGGYT
10	TRBV2	few	.	TRBJ2-7	ASRTGRNEQY
12	TRBV7-2	.	.	TRBJ1-3	ASSLVSAGNTIY
12	TRBV5-4	few	.	TRBJ2-1	ASSLAGQYNGQF
11	TRBV2	.	.	TRBJ2-1	ASSGGSYNEQF
11	TRBV7-3	.	.	TRBJ1-1	ASRDSSNTEAF
12	TRBV5-6	.	.	TRBJ1-6	ASSFSGMNSPLH
13	TRBV5-4	few	TRBD1	TRBJ1-5	ASSVGTGRNQPQH
12	TRBV6-5	once	TRBD1	TRBJ2-7	ASNTDRGKYEQY
14	TRBV6-5	.	TRBD2	TRBJ2-1	ASSSLTSGGAHEQF
13	TRBV7-9	.	TRBD2	TRBJ2-1	ASSLGGRGGDEQF
14	TRBV29-1	.	TRBD2	TRBJ2-1	SVEEGLAGGPSEQF
13	TRBV7-2	.	TRBD2	TRBJ2-3	ASSISGGTADTQY
14	TRBV7-9	few	.	TRBJ1-3	ASSSVQGRSGNTIY
13	TRBV10-1	.	TRBD2	TRBJ2-7	ASSETSGGLYEQY
11	TRBV12-5	.	.	TRBJ1-5	ASGQDTNQPQH
17	TRBV13	once	.	TRBJ2-3	ASSHRSGSGQDGTDTQY
13	TRBV5-4	.	.	TRBJ2-2	ASSPPRGDTGELF
12	TRBV27	.	.	TRBJ2-5	ASSKKPGQETQY
13	TRBV2	.	.	TRBJ1-1	ASMPREGEGTEAF
13	TRBV19	few	.	TRBJ1-6	ASSIGGSGGVPLH
12	TRBV5-4	.	TRBD1	TRBJ1-6	ASSSTGVDSPLH
11	TRBV6-6	few	TRBD1	TRBJ1-5	ASSSRGNQPQH
11	TRBV9	.	TRBD1	TRBJ1-2	ASSKTGVEGYT
11	TRBV7-2	.	TRBD2	TRBJ2-1	ASSPKRGREQF
12	TRBV29-1	.	.	TRBJ1-5	SVGHGGGNQPQH
13	TRBV6-6	.	TRBD1	TRBJ1-1	ASSYPDRGGTEAF
20	TRBV21-1	.	.	TRBJ2-3	ASSKLARRSSGLKGSTDTQY
13	TRBV18	.	.	TRBJ1-5	ASSPNGAGDQPQH
11	TRBV2	.	.	TRBJ2-4	ASRMAPGNIQY
14	TRBV6-6	.	TRBD2	TRBJ2-2	ASRPGTSFDTGELF